This T cell receptor (beta chain) stems from a study of blood T cell repertoires in COVID-19. Study overall: The United States, Italy and Spain were the sources of the acute and convalescent COVID-19 samples. T cells, B-cell-depleted T cells, or PBMCs supplied cDNA or gDNA.

Trimming cost V 5 bases and J 7 bases; bases outside gene matches: 11. From germline, CDR1 is MNHEY and CDR2 SVGAGI. The CDR3 consists of 14 residues. In the source study's methods: Estimation of nucleated cell counts was performed using reference gene primer amplification. Sequencing was performed with immunoSEQ multiplex PCR; in TCRdb, only in-frame clones are kept and a portion is missing. That table is the source of V, J and clone size, and D and trimming were worked out from the DNA. The data contain about 150,000 clones, over 75% of them seen just once; the ten biggest clones take up roughly a tenth.

V gene TRBV6-5 combines with J gene TRBJ2-7, with TRBD1 identical over 7 bases. Material: peripheral blood. The receptor was isolated from a man aged 55 to 69 with active or convalescent COVID-19. CDR3 sequence: CASSNQQGSGEQYF. Here the CDR3 DNA reads TGTGCCAGCAGTAACCAACAGGGGTCAGGAGAGCAGTACTTC.